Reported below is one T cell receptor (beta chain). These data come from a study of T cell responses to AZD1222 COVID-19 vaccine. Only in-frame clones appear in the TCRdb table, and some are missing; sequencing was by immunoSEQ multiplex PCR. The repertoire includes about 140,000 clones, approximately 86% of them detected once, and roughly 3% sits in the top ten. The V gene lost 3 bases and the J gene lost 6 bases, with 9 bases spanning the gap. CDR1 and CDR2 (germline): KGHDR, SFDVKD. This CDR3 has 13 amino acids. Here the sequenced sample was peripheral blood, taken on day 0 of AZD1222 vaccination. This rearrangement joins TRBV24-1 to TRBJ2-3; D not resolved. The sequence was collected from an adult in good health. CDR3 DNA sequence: TGTGCCACCAGTGATACCCGAGGCGATACGCAGTATTTT. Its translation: CATSDTRGDTQYF.